This T cell receptor beta chain was recorded in a study of blood T cell repertoires in COVID-19. Clones were read by immunoSEQ multiplex PCR, and TCRdb kept only the in-frame ones, dropping some. Of around 86,000 clones listed, around 87% were seen once; the top ten hold 6% to 9.5%. This clone was observed a single time. The ends lost 4 bases at V and 11 bases at J; junction bases unmatched: 11. The CDR3 is 14 amino acids. The germline CDR1 and CDR2 sequences are SGHAT and FQNNGV. The sequenced sample consisted of peripheral blood. V gene TRBV11-2 combines with J gene TRBJ1-2; 9 bases agree with TRBD1. The source is a human donor with acute or convalescent COVID-19. The donor label of this sample is uncertain. The CDR3 DNA reads TGTGCCAGCAGCTCGATTAGGTCGACAGGGGGGTACACCTTC. It is translated as CASSSIRSTGGYTF.